This T cell receptor (beta chain) derives from a study of T cells in Graves' hyperthyroidism and ophthalmopathy. On the study more broadly: Peripheral blood samples were taken at initial diagnosis, prior to any treatment.

Lactation, pregnancy, other autoimmune disease or uncontrolled infection excluded patients. Using about 10 ml of fresh peripheral blood, PBMCs were prepared. Details on this clonotype: No antigen is known for it.

Germline V gives CDR1 SGHRS, CDR2 YFSETQ. The CDR3 loop spans 17 amino acids. Trimming at V came to 4 bases and at J to 0 bases, leaving 7 bases not matched to a gene. General study findings and limits: Model output signaled ophthalmopathy a median 6.5 months ahead of onset.

Template material for amplifying TCR beta CDR3 regions consisted of RNA transcripts. A set of HTBI primers served as the primers for a first-round RT-PCR of the TCR CDR3. TCRdb re-analysed the multiplex PCR reads in MiXCR, keeping a single row per CDR3 protein. The sample consists of approximately 380,000 distinct CDR3 sequences, approximately 17% of them appearing once. V gene TRBV5-1 combines with J gene TRBJ2-6; 7 positions agree with TRBD2. The TCR comes from a man aged 18 to 29 with Graves' ophthalmopathy. The sequenced sample was blood. The CDR3 spells CASSPGGLTSGANVLTF. The CDR3, as DNA: TGCGCCAGCAGCCCGGGGGGACTGACCTCTGGGGCCAACGTCCTGACTTTC.